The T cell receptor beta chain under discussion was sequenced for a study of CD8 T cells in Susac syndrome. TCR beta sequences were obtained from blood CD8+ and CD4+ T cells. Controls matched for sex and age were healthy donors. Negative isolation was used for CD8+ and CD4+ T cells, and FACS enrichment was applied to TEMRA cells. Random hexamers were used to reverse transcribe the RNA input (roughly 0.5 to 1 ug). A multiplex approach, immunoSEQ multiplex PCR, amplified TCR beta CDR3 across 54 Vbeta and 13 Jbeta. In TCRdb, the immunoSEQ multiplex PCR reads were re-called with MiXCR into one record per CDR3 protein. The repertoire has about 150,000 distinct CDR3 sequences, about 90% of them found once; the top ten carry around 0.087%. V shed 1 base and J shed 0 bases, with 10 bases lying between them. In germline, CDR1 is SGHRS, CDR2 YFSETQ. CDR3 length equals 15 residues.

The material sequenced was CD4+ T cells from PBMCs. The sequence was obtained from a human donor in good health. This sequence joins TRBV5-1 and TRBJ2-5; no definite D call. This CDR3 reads CASSLPNSNQETQYF. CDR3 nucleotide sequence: TGCGCCAGCAGCTTGCCCAACAGCAACCAAGAGACCCAGTACTTC.